Described below is a single T cell receptor beta chain sequence and its context. This record comes from a study of blood T cell repertoires in COVID-19. On the study more broadly: Some COVID-19 samples were acute and others convalescent; all came from the United States, Italy and Spain. The analysed material was cDNA or gDNA that came from T cells, B-cell-depleted T cells, or PBMCs.

CDR1 and CDR2 (germline): SGHNT, YYREEE (reference sequence). The CDR3 is 15 residues long. After removal of 4 bases from V and 6 bases from J, the junction contained 13 bases not matched to a gene. Original methodology: Counts of nucleated cells, estimated from reference gene primer amplification, were obtained. Clones were read by immunoSEQ multiplex PCR, and TCRdb kept only the in-frame ones, dropping some. The V and J calls and clone size come from that table; D and trimming were worked out from the DNA. The repertoire holds fewer than 250,000 clones, approximately 87% seen once, with roughly 2.4% in the top ten.

The V gene is TRBV5-4, the J gene TRBJ2-7; 7 nucleotides match TRBD1. This sequence was found in a woman between 45 and 65 years old with acute or convalescent COVID-19. Material for sequencing was peripheral blood. CDR3 amino acids: CASSGSRDSLFEQYF. The DNA of the CDR3 is TGTGCCAGCAGCGGAAGCCGGGACAGCCTCTTCGAGCAGTACTTC. The full variable domain, in which reference TRBV5-4 and TRBJ2-7 provide the parts outside the CDR3, is ETGVTQSPTHLIKTRGQQVTLRCSSQSGHNTVSWYQQALGQGPQFIFQYYREEENGRGNFPPRFSGLQFPNYSSELNVNALELDDSALYLCASSGSRDSLFEQYFGPGTRLTVT.